The clone carrying this T cell receptor beta chain was seen ten or more times. Its specificity is unknown. Germline CDR1 is SGHAT and CDR2 is FQDESV (reference sequence). This CDR3 is 16 amino acids long. The V end lost 10 bases, the J end lost 1 base, and 19 bases lay between the germline ends. All patients were treatment-naive before thyroid surgery. How the authors handled the data: Differences in CDR3 between clinicopathological groups were drawn on to build a classifier intended to discriminate distant-metastatic papillary thyroid cancer patients. TCRdb re-analyzed the PCR reads through MiXCR. These V and J calls rely on TCRdb rather than the paper's analysis. The sample lists fewer than 35,000 clones, 15% to 20% occurring once. The source of the sample is a study of metastatic and nonmetastatic thyroid tumors. Study details: Repertoires were compared across blood and tumor or nodule tissue from malignant and benign thyroid patients. Findings of the study overall: It was reported that TCR beta diversity was significantly higher in malignant thyroid tumors than benign nodules, in blood and tumor.

The sequenced sample was blood. This clonotype was obtained from a female donor with papillary thyroid cancer or a benign thyroid nodule (not recorded which). Some clones in this sample may be carry-over from other donors' samples. The chain has TRBV11-1 and TRBJ2-2; perhaps TRBD2 as D (6 bases). The CDR3 is CAKEGGTLQNTGELFF. For the CDR3, the DNA is TGTGCCAAAGAGGGCGGGACCCTACAGAACACCGGGGAGCTGTTTTTT.